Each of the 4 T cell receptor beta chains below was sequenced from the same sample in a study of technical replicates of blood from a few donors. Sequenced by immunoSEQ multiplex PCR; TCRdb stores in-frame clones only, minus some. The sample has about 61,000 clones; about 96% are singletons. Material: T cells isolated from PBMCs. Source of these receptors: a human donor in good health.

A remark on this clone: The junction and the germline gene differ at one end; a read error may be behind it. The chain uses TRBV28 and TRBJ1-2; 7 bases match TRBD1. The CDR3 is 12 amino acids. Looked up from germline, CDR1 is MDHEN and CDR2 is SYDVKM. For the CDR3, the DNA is TGTGCCAGCAGTTTATCGAAAGGGGGCGTTTTATTC. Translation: CASSLSKGGVLF.

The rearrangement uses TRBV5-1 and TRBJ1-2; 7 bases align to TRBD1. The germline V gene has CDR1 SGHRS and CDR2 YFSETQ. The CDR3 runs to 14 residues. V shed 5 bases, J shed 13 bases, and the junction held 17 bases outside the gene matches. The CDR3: CASSRSRDRDSCTF. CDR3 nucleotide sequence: TGCGCCAGCAGTCGATCCCGGGACAGAGATTCTTGCACCTTC.

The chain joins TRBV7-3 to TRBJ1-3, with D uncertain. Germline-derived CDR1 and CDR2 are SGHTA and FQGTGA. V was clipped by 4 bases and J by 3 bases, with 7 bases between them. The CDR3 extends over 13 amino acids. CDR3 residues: CASSSSGGNTIYF. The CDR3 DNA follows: TGTGCCAGCAGCTCTTCCGGTGGAAACACCATATATTTT.

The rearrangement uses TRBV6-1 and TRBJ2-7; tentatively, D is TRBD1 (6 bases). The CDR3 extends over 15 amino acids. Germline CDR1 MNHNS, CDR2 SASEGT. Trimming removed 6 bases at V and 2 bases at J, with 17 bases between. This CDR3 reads CASSGDTLGPYEQYF. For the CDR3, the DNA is TGTGCCAGCAGCGGGGACACGTTAGGGCCCTACGAGCAGTACTTC.